A single sample gave rise to the 3 T cell receptor delta chains below, sequenced in a study of Vδ1+ human thymocytes. Study observations and caveats: Thymic TRG and TRD repertoires appeared highly polyclonal.

The template was reverse-transcribed extracted RNA. Pooled V-gene forward primers with one constant-region reverse primer generated the CDR3 amplicons by multiplex PCR. TCRdb repeated clone calling on the multiplex PCR reads with CATT. The table has about 50,000 delta-chain clones, less than 15% seen once; the top ten hold 0.3% to 0.45%. Their target antigens are unknown. Sequencing input: Vdelta1+ gamma-delta thymocytes from the thymus. Regarding subset: FACS-sorted CD3+ TCRalphabeta- TCRVdelta1+ TCRVdelta2- thymocytes. The receptors stem from a girl younger than two who had congenital heart surgery.

This clone turned up a few times. J is TRDJ1 and V is TRDV1; a possible D gene is TRDD3 (6 bases). Germline assignment: CDR1 TSWWSYY and CDR2 QGS. The CDR3 is 15 residues long. V lost 7 bases and J 0 bases, leaving 15 bases between the germline ends. The CDR3 protein is CALAGLGMNTDKLIF. The CDR3 region has the DNA TGTGCTCTTGCGGGTCTGGGGATGAACACCGATAAACTCATCTTT.

This sequence joins TRDV1 and TRDJ1; 9 bases line up with TRDD3. V lost 1 base and J lost 0; bases outside the gene matches: 27. Germline CDR1 TSWWSYY, CDR2 QGS. This CDR3 is built from 24 residues. This CDR3 reads CALGEPRVPQLLGDALPYTDKLIF. The CDR3 DNA is TGTGCTCTTGGGGAACCAAGAGTCCCTCAGTTGCTGGGGGATGCCCTCCCGTACACCGATAAACTCATCTTT.

The chain joins TRDV1 to TRDJ1; 9 nucleotides line up with TRDD3. Losses at the gene ends were 0 bases for V and 0 bases for J; bases not matched to a gene: 17. The CDR3 length is 21 residues. Germline lookup yields CDR1 TSWWSYY and CDR2 QGS. CDR3 sequence reads: CALGELDRTYWGTQHTDKLIF. CDR3 DNA sequence: TGTGCTCTTGGGGAACTAGACCGAACTTACTGGGGGACCCAGCACACCGATAAACTCATCTTT.